The present T cell receptor (beta chain) was sequenced within a study of tumor and adjacent non-tumor tissue in lung cancer. Study summary: The cohort had 12 to 13 adenocarcinoma, a couple of squamous cell and 1 small cell patients.

The study, taken as a whole, reports: Higher tumor TCR diversity was associated with shorter survival. TCR diversity was significantly greater in tumor than normal lung tissue.

Three rounds of nested PCR, following a modified ARM-PCR protocol, produced the TCRbeta library. TCRdb re-called the multiplex PCR reads through MiXCR, storing one row per CDR3 protein. The top ten clones hold 37% of a sample with approximately 120,000 distinct CDR3 sequences, roughly 73% of them seen once. This CDR3 contains 17 residues. V was pared by 6 bases and J by 11 bases, with 19 bases of the junction left unmatched. Germline V CDR1 and CDR2: MDHEN, SYDVKM. This clonotype has a count of ten or more. Its specificity is not known. The template was RNA from unsorted bulk tissue. Sequences were obtained from lung tumor tissue. This receptor was identified in a woman between 55 and 75 years old with non-small cell lung cancer. The V and J genes are TRBV28 and TRBJ1-4; 9 bases are a match to TRBD1. CDR3 sequence (DNA): TGTGCCAGCAGGGGGACAGGGTCCACGGTACGAATGAGGAAACTGTTTTTT. It translates to CASRGTGSTVRMRKLFF.